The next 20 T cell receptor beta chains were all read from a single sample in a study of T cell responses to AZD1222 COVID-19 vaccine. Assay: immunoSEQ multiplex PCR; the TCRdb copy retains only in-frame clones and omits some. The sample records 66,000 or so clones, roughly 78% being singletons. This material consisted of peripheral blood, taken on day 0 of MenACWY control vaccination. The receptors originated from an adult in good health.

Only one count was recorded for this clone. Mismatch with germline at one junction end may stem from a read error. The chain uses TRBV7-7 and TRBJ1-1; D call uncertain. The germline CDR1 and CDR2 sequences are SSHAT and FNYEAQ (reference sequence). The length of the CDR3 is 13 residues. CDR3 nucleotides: TGTGCTAGCAGCTTAGCCCCAAACACTGAAGCTTTCTTT. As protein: CASSLAPNTEAFF.

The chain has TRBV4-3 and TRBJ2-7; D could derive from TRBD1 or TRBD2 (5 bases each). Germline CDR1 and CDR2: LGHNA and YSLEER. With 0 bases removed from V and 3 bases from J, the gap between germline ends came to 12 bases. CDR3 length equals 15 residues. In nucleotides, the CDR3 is TGCGCCAGCAGCCAAGATTATCGGGGCCTCTACGAGCAGTACTTC. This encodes CASSQDYRGLYEQYF.

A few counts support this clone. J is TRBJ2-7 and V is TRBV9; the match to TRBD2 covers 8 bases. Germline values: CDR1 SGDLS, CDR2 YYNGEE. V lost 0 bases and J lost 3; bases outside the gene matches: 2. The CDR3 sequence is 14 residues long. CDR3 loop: CASSVASGSYEQYF. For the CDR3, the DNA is TGTGCCAGCAGCGTAGCCAGCGGGAGCTACGAGCAGTACTTC.

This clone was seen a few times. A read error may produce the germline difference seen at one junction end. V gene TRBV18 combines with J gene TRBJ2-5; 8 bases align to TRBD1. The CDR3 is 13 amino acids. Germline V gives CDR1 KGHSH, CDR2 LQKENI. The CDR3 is CASSPQGVETQYF. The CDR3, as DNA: TGTGCCAGCTCCCCACAGGGGGTTGAGACCCAGTACTTC.

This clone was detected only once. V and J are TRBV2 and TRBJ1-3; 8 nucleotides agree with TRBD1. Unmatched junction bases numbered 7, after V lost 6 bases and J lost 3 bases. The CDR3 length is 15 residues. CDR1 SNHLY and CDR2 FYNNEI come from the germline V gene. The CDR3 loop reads CASSDGTGHGNTIYF. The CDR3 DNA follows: TGTGCCAGCAGCGACGGGACAGGACATGGAAACACCATATATTTT.

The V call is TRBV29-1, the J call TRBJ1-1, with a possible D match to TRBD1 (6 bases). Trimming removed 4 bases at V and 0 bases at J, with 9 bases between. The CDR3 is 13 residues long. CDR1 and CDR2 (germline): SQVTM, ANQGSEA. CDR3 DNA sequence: TGCAGCGTTGGGAGGGGGGTGAACACTGAAGCTTTCTTT. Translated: CSVGRGVNTEAFF.

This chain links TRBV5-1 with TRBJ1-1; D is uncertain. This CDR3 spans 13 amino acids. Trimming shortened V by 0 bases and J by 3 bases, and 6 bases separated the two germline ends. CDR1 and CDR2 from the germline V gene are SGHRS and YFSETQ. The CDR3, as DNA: TGCGCCAGCAGCTTGGGACCCGACACTGAAGCTTTCTTT. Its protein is CASSLGPDTEAFF. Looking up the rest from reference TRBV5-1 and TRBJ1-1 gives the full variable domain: KAGVTQTPRYLIKTRGQQVTLSCSPISGHRSVSWYQQTPGQGLQFLFEYFSETQRNKGNFPGRFSGRQFSNSRSEMNVSTLELGDSALYLCASSLGPDTEAFFGQGTRLTVV.

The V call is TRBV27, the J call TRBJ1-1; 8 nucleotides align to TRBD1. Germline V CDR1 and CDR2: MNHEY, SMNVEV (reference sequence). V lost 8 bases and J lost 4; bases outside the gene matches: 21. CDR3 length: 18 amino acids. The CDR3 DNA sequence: TGTGCCAGCGGCGGGAGGACCGGGACAGGCCTTTCTGGCACTGAAGCTTTCTTT. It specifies CASGGRTGTGLSGTEAFF.

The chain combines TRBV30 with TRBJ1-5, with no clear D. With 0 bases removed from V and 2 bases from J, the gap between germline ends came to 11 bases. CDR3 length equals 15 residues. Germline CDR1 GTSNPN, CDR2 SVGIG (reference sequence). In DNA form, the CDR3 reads TGTGCCTGGAGTGTCGGAGTACAAGGCAATCAGCCCCAGCATTTT. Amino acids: CAWSVGVQGNQPQHF.

CDR3 amino acids: CASSILGGQNTGELFF. The DNA of the CDR3 is TGTGCCAGTAGTATACTAGGGGGCCAGAACACCGGGGAGCTGTTTTTT. This chain connects TRBV19 to TRBJ2-2; 7 bases align to TRBD1. V was clipped by 2 bases and J by 1 base; unmatched bases: 4. Germline V gene lookup returns CDR1 LNHDA and CDR2 SQIVND (reference sequence). There are 16 residues in the CDR3.

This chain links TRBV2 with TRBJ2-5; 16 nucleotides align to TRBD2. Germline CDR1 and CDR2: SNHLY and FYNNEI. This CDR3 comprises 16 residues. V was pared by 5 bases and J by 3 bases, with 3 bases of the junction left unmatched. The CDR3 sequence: CASSPGTSGGEETQYF. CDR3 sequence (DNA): TGTGCCAGCAGTCCCGGGACTAGCGGGGGGGAAGAGACCCAGTACTTC.

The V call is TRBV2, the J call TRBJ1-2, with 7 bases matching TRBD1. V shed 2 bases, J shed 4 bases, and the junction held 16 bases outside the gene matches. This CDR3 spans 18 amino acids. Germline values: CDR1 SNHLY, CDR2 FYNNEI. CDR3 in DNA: TGTGCCAGCAGTGAAAGAGGGCAGGGGGTGGGTCGTAGCTATGGCTACACCTTC. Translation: CASSERGQGVGRSYGYTF.

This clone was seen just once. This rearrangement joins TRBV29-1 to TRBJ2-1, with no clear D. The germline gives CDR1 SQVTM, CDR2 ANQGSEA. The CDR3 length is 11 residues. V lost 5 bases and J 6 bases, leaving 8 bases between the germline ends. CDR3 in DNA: TGCAGCGTTAGCCAGATCAATGAGCAGTTCTTC. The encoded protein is CSVSQINEQFF.

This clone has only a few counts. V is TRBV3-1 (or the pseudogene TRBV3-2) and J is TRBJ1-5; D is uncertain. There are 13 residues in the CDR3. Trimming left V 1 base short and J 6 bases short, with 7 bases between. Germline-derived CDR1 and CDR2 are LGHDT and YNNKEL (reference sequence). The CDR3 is CASSQGDGQPQHF. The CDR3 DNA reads TGTGCCAGCAGCCAAGGAGATGGTCAGCCCCAGCATTTT.

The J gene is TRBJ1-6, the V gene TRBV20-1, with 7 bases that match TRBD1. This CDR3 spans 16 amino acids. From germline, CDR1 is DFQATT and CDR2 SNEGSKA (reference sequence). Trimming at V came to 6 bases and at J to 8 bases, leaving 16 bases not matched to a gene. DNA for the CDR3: TGCAGTGCCAGTTCCCCCGTAGGGACAGCTTATTCACCCCTCCACTTT. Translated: CSASSPVGTAYSPLHF.

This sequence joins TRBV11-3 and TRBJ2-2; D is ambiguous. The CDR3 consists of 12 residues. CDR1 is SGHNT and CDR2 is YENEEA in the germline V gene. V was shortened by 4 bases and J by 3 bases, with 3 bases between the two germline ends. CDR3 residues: CASSSYTGELFF. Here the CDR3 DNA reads TGTGCCAGCAGCTCTTACACCGGGGAGCTGTTTTTT. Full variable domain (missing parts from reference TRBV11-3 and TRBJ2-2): EAGVVQSPRYKIIEKKQPVAFWCNPISGHNTLYWYLQNLGQGPELLIRYENEEAVDDSQLPKDRFSAERLKGVDSTLKIQPAELGDSAVYLCASSSYTGELFFGEGSRLTVL.

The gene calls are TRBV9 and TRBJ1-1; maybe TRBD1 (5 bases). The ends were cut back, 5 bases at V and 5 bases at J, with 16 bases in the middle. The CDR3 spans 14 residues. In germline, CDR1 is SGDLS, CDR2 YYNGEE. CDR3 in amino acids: CASSLGWEGTEAFF. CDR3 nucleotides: TGTGCCAGCAGTTTGGGGTGGGAGGGGACTGAAGCTTTCTTT.

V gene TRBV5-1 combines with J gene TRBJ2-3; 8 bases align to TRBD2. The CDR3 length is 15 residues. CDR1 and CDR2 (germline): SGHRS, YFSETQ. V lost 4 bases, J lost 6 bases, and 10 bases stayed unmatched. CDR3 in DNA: TGCGCCAGCAGCGTGGCCGGGACTAGACGTGATACGCAGTATTTT. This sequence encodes CASSVAGTRRDTQYF.

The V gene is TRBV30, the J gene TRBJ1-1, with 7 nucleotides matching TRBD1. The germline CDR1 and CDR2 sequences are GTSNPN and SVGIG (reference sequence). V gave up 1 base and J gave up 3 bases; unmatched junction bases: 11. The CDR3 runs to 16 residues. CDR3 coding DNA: TGTGCCTGGAGTGACGACAGGGTCTCCCTGGACACTGAAGCTTTCTTT. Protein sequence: CAWSDDRVSLDTEAFF. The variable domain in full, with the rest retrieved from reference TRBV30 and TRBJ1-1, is SQTIHQWPATLVQPVGSPLSLECTVEGTSNPNLYWYRQAAGRGLQLLFYSVGIGQISSEVPQNLSASRPQDRQFILSSKKLLLSDSGFYLCAWSDDRVSLDTEAFFGQGTRLTVV.

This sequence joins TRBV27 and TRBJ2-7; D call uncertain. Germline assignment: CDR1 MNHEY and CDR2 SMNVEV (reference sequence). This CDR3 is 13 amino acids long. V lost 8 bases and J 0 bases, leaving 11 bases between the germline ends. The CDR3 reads CASRLTASYEQYF. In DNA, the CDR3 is TGTGCCAGCCGGTTAACGGCCTCCTACGAGCAGTACTTC.